This T cell receptor (beta chain) stems from a study of memory CD4+ T cells and cytomegalovirus serostatus. Across the whole study: Of the healthy Belgian adults, 9 were CMV seropositive and more than 20 seronegative. Overall study results and limits: Each of 55 to 80 CMV-associated TCRbeta sequences occurred in one to five individuals.

Concerning this clone itself: What it binds is not known.

CDR1 is KGHSH and CDR2 is LQKENI in the germline V gene. V was trimmed by 1 base and J by 5 bases, leaving 8 bases between them. This CDR3 spans 14 amino acids. Study processing details: After removing out-of-frame reads, over 2 million distinct TCRbeta sequences remained. Repertoires were generated with immunoSEQ multiplex PCR, while TCRdb's copy carries only in-frame clones and drops some. That table furnishes V, J and clone size, whereas the DNA furnished D and trimming. The sample has around 53,000 clones, 70% to 85% seen once; the top ten hold about 0.82%. Single viable CD3+CD4+CD8-CD45RO+ cells were sorted as the memory CD4+ T cells. CMV serostatus came from serum IgG against pp150, pp28, p38, p52.

The sample consisted of memory CD4+ T cells from blood. This chain connects TRBV18 to TRBJ2-2, with a weak D call TRBD2 (5 bases). This sequence was found in an adult in good health and CMV-seronegative. The CDR3, as DNA: TGTGCCAGCTCACCACGTGGAGGTACCGGGGAGCTGTTTTTT. The encoded protein is CASSPRGGTGELFF. Supplemented by reference TRBV18 and TRBJ2-2, the full variable domain reads NAGVMQNPRHLVRRRGQEARLRCSPMKGHSHVYWYRQLPEEGLKFMVYLQKENIIDESGMPKERFSAEFPKEGPSILRIQQVVRGDSAAYFCASSPRGGTGELFFGEGSRLTVL.